This entry lists 23 T cell receptor beta chains sequenced from one sample in a study of spatial heterogeneity in lung cancer. The time point is: blood at routine non-recurrence follow-up after resection. A single record per CDR3 protein comes from TCRdb applying MiXCR to the 5' RACE reads. The table has 55,000 to 75,000 distinct CDR3 sequences, nearly 9% seen once; the top ten hold around 1.9%. Sequencing used PBMCs, obtained at follow-up. The receptors here all came from a female donor with early-stage non-small cell lung cancer.

This clonotype was detected many times. This sequence joins TRBV28 and TRBJ2-7; TRBD2 matches at 11 bases. Germline-derived CDR1 and CDR2 are MDHEN and SYDVKM. The trim removed 8 bases at V and 4 bases at J, leaving 10 bases unmatched. The CDR3 contains 15 residues. This chain's CDR3 is CASSPGGLAEYEQYF. The CDR3 nucleotides are TGTGCCAGCTCCCCGGGGGGACTAGCGGAGTACGAGCAGTACTTC.

This clonotype was picked up many times. The V call is TRBV7-8, the J call TRBJ2-1, with 11 positions matching TRBD2. The CDR3 totals 16 residues. Losses at the gene ends were 3 bases for V and 6 bases for J; bases not matched to a gene: 7. CDR1 SGHVS and CDR2 FQNEAQ come from the germline V gene. Written as DNA, the CDR3 is TGTGCCAGCAGCTTTGACGGGACTAGCGGAATCAATGAGCAGTTCTTC. Its protein is CASSFDGTSGINEQFF.

This clonotype was picked up a small number of times. V and J are TRBV19 and TRBJ1-1; D gene uncertain. CDR3 length equals 12 residues. Germline V gene sequence: CDR1 LNHDA, CDR2 SQIVND (reference sequence). With 5 bases removed from V and 5 bases from J, the gap between germline ends came to 9 bases. CDR3 loop: CASSLLGTEAFF. CDR3 in DNA: TGTGCCAGTAGTCTACTGGGAACTGAAGCTTTCTTT.

Many counts were recorded for this clonotype. This chain joins TRBV7-8 and TRBJ2-7; D unclear. V shed 5 bases and J shed 6 bases, with 8 bases lying between them. The CDR3 covers 11 residues. Germline CDR1 is SGHVS and CDR2 is FQNEAQ. The CDR3: CASSTQVEQYF. The CDR3 DNA reads TGTGCCAGCAGCACACAAGTCGAGCAGTACTTC. The entire variable domain, with the rest obtained from reference TRBV7-8 and TRBJ2-7, is as follows: GAGVSQSPRYKVAKRGQDVALRCDPISGHVSLFWYQQALGQGPEFLTYFQNEAQLDKSGLPSDRFFAERPEGSVSTLKIQRTQQEDSAVYLCASSTQVEQYFGPGTRLTVT.

The rearrangement links TRBV5-1 to TRBJ2-1; the D gene is possibly TRBD1 (5 bases). Germline V gives CDR1 SGHRS, CDR2 YFSETQ. The CDR3 consists of 14 residues. V lost 0 bases, J lost 5 bases, and 9 bases lay in between. The CDR3 bases are TGCGCCAGCAGCTTGGAACAGGTTAACAATGAGCAGTTCTTC. This codes for CASSLEQVNNEQFF.

This clonotype was counted at least ten times. The V call is TRBV6-2 or TRBV6-3, the J call TRBJ1-6; D not resolved. Per the germline V gene, CDR1 is MNHEY and CDR2 is SVGEGT. Trimming removed 5 bases from V and 8 bases from J, with 10 bases in between. This CDR3 spans 13 amino acids. The CDR3 sequence: CASSDQEDSPLHF. In DNA, the CDR3 is TGTGCCAGCAGTGATCAAGAGGATTCACCCCTCCACTTT.

This clonotype has at least ten counts. The V and J genes are TRBV10-3 and TRBJ1-5; no reliable D call. V was shortened by 2 bases and J by 4 bases, with 12 bases between the two germline ends. The CDR3 consists of 15 residues. Germline CDR1 ENHRY, CDR2 SYGVKD. The CDR3 loop is CAISETREGNQPQHF. CDR3 coding DNA: TGTGCCATCAGTGAGACACGGGAAGGGAATCAGCCCCAGCATTTT.

This clonotype was picked up a small number of times. The chain carries TRBV9 and TRBJ2-1; D is possibly TRBD2 (5 bases). The CDR3 runs to 13 residues. Germline V gene sequence: CDR1 SGDLS, CDR2 YYNGEE. Trimming took off 1 base at V and 8 bases at J, with 10 bases between the two ends. The CDR3 DNA follows: TGTGCCAGCAGCGTACAAGAGGGCTATGAGCAGTTCTTC. This gives the protein CASSVQEGYEQFF.

The chain uses TRBV5-1 and TRBJ2-3; TRBD2 matches 8 bases. The V and J ends lost 4 bases and 5 bases, in that order; junction bases with no gene match: 9. Per the germline V gene, CDR1 is SGHRS and CDR2 is YFSETQ. The CDR3 covers 15 residues. The CDR3 DNA is TGCGCCAGCAGCACCGGGACTAGTGGGAAAGATACGCAGTATTTT. Amino acid sequence: CASSTGTSGKDTQYF. Full variable domain (remainder filled in from reference TRBV5-1 and TRBJ2-3): KAGVTQTPRYLIKTRGQQVTLSCSPISGHRSVSWYQQTPGQGLQFLFEYFSETQRNKGNFPGRFSGRQFSNSRSEMNVSTLELGDSALYLCASSTGTSGKDTQYFGPGTRLTVL.

The J gene is TRBJ1-2, the V gene TRBV20-1, with D perhaps TRBD1 (5 bases). This CDR3 has 15 amino acids. Trimming stripped 6 bases from V and 0 bases from J, with 17 bases between. Germline V gene sequence: CDR1 DFQATT, CDR2 SNEGSKA (reference sequence). The CDR3 sequence: CSAQAQVEPNYGYTF. DNA of the CDR3: TGCAGTGCCCAGGCACAGGTCGAACCTAACTATGGCTACACCTTC.

This rearrangement joins TRBV27 to TRBJ2-3; 9 bases fit TRBD2. V lost 2 bases, J lost 3 bases, and 9 bases stayed unmatched. Germline V CDR1 and CDR2: MNHEY, SMNVEV (reference sequence). The CDR3 loop spans 17 amino acids. The CDR3 bases are TGTGCCAGCAGTTTAGCGGGAGGGCCGGAGGAGACAGATACGCAGTATTTT. As protein: CASSLAGGPEETDTQYF.

This clonotype occurred many times. V and J are TRBV5-1 and TRBJ2-7; D possibly matches TRBD1 or TRBD2 (6 bases each). The CDR3 extends over 15 amino acids. CDR1 and CDR2 from the germline V gene are SGHRS and YFSETQ. Between the trimmed V and J ends, which lost 4 bases and 1 base, there was a span of 15 bases. The CDR3 here is CASSLLGGSSYEQYF. The DNA of the CDR3 is TGCGCCAGCAGCCTCTTAGGGGGGAGTTCCTACGAGCAGTACTTC.

J is TRBJ1-2 and V is TRBV20-1; D remains ambiguous. V dropped 3 bases and J dropped 5 bases, with 10 bases sitting between them. There are 12 residues in the CDR3. The germline gives CDR1 DFQATT, CDR2 SNEGSKA (reference sequence). The CDR3 DNA reads as TGCAGTGCTAGTCCGCGTGGGTATGGCTACACCTTC. It codes for CSASPRGYGYTF.

This chain joins TRBV7-9 and TRBJ2-1; the D is unclear. Trimming pared 5 bases from V and 6 bases from J, leaving 8 bases between. CDR1 is SEHNR and CDR2 is FQNEAQ in the germline V gene (reference sequence). The CDR3 sequence is 12 residues long. CDR3 nucleotide sequence: TGTGCCAGCAGCCCACCGAGCAATGAGCAGTTCTTC. Translated, it gives CASSPPSNEQFF.

The rearrangement links TRBV28 to TRBJ2-7; perhaps D is TRBD1 or TRBD2 (5 bases each). Trimming pared 10 bases from V and 2 bases from J, leaving 12 bases between. The CDR3 consists of 12 residues. Germline V gene data show CDR1 as MDHEN and CDR2 as SYDVKM. DNA of the CDR3: TGTGCCACCGGGGACGGAACCTACGAGCAGTACTTC. Protein product: CATGDGTYEQYF.

This clonotype was observed many times. The V call is TRBV28, the J call TRBJ2-2, with D tentatively TRBD1 or TRBD2 (5 bases each). The CDR3 has 16 residues. Trimming left V 2 bases short and J 4 bases short, with 14 bases between. From germline, CDR1 is MDHEN and CDR2 SYDVKM. Here the CDR3 reads CASSLGQGRGTGELFF. The DNA for the CDR3 is TGTGCCAGCAGTTTAGGGCAGGGTCGGGGCACCGGGGAGCTGTTTTTT.

This clonotype showed up many times. The V gene is TRBV7-8, the J gene TRBJ2-1; 8 positions match TRBD1. Germline V gene lookup returns CDR1 SGHVS and CDR2 FQNEAQ. With V trimmed by 2 bases and J by 4 bases, 4 bases remained unmatched. The CDR3 runs 15 residues. The DNA for the CDR3 is TGTGCCAGCAGCTTATTCGGGACAGGATACAATGAGCAGTTCTTC. Its protein is CASSLFGTGYNEQFF.

CDR3 sequence (DNA): TGTGCCATCCCGAGGAGTCTGGGATCGAACACCGGGGAGCTGTTTTTT. This translates into CAIPRSLGSNTGELFF. The V and J genes are TRBV10-3 and TRBJ2-2; no firm D call. V dropped 8 bases and J dropped 0 bases, with 16 bases sitting between them. This CDR3 has 16 amino acids. Germline CDR1 reads ENHRY; CDR2 reads SYGVKD.

This clonotype was recorded at least ten times. The V and J genes are TRBV19 and TRBJ2-3; no firm D call. Germline lookup yields CDR1 LNHDA and CDR2 SQIVND (reference sequence). The CDR3 is 14 residues long. The ends were cut back, 5 bases at V and 2 bases at J, with 11 bases in the middle. The CDR3 region is CASSSGPTTDTQYF. In DNA, the CDR3 is TGTGCCAGTAGTTCCGGACCGACCACAGATACGCAGTATTTT. The whole variable domain, filled in from reference TRBV19 and TRBJ2-3, reads DGGITQSPKYLFRKEGQNVTLSCEQNLNHDAMYWYRQDPGQGLRLIYYSQIVNDFQKGDIAEGYSVSREKKESFPLTVTSAQKNPTAFYLCASSSGPTTDTQYFGPGTRLTVL.

This clonotype has ten or more counts. The V and J genes are TRBV2 and TRBJ1-2; tentatively, D is TRBD1 (6 bases). The V and J ends lost 6 bases and 8 bases respectively, with 16 bases between them. CDR3 length: 13 amino acids. Germline values: CDR1 SNHLY, CDR2 FYNNEI. CDR3 protein: CASRTLGGHGYTF. The CDR3, as DNA: TGTGCCAGCAGAACGCTAGGGGGGCACGGCTACACCTTC.

This clonotype showed up many times. The chain couples TRBV9 to TRBJ2-7; D unresolved. V was shortened by 0 bases and J by 0 bases, with 7 bases between the two germline ends. Germline V gives CDR1 SGDLS, CDR2 YYNGEE. There are 14 residues in the CDR3. CDR3: CASSVEVNSYEQYF. Written as DNA, the CDR3 is TGTGCCAGCAGCGTAGAGGTCAACTCCTACGAGCAGTACTTC. Full variable domain (outside the CDR3, taken from reference TRBV9 and TRBJ2-7): DSGVTQTPKHLITATGQRVTLRCSPRSGDLSVYWYQQSLDQGLQFLIQYYNGEERAKGNILERFSAQQFPDLHSELNLSSLELGDSALYFCASSVEVNSYEQYFGPGTRLTVT.

The table lists this clonotype with many counts. J is TRBJ1-2 and V is TRBV28, with D possibly matching TRBD1 (5 bases). CDR3 length equals 13 residues. Looked up from germline, CDR1 is MDHEN and CDR2 is SYDVKM. Trimming removed 3 bases from V and 3 bases from J, with 8 bases in between. The CDR3 coding sequence is TGTGCCAGCAGTTTGGGGGGAGACTATGGCTACACCTTC. Translation: CASSLGGDYGYTF.

This clonotype came up a few times. The chain uses TRBV24-1 and TRBJ2-3; a possible D gene is TRBD2 (6 bases). V lost 4 bases to trimming and J lost 2 bases, with 12 bases between them. The CDR3 has 15 residues. The germline CDR1 and CDR2 sequences are KGHDR and SFDVKD. CDR3 nucleotide sequence: TGTGCCACCAGTGAATATCGGGGGAACACAGATACGCAGTATTTT. Its protein is CATSEYRGNTDTQYF.